This T cell receptor (beta chain) derives from a study of shared clonotypes between healthy human individuals. In the study overall: Each donor's CD4 naive and CD4 memory cells filled three plates apiece, CD8 naive two, and CD8 memory one. Study-wide results and limits: Among non-shared clonotypes, generation probabilities were lower than among those shared by all four donors.

Sequenced by immunoSEQ multiplex PCR; TCRdb stores in-frame clones only, minus some. The sample lists around 580,000 clones; more than 95% were seen once. This clone was counted a single time. Its antigen is undetermined. It was CD45RO-negative cells, positively selected for CCR7, that made up naive CD8 cells, with terminally differentiated effector memory CD45RA+ cells excluded. The CDR3 is 15 residues long. The germline CDR1 and CDR2 sequences are PRHDT and FYEKMQ (reference sequence). With 5 bases clipped from V and 6 bases from J, the junction kept 7 bases outside the gene matches. The rearrangement links TRBV13 to TRBJ2-1, with 10 bases matching TRBD2. Sequencing used naive CD8+ T cells sorted from blood. The receptor comes from a man under 40 in good health. The CDR3 sequence is CASSVWTSGINEQFF. In DNA form, the CDR3 reads TGTGCCAGCAGCGTATGGACTAGCGGAATCAATGAGCAGTTCTTC.